This record looks at one T cell receptor beta chain sequence and its context. The CDR3 loop spans 16 amino acids. Germline CDR1 is MDHEN and CDR2 is SYDVKM. V dropped 4 bases and J dropped 6 bases, with 16 bases sitting between them. Sequenced by immunoSEQ multiplex PCR; TCRdb stores in-frame clones only, minus some. The sample lists approximately 490,000 clones, around 90% occurring once. This record comes from a study of blood T cell repertoires in COVID-19. The overall study: In each case, the material was cDNA or gDNA derived from T cells, B-cell-depleted T cells, or PBMCs.

The chain recombines TRBV28 with TRBJ1-6, with a weak D call TRBD1 (5 bases). The clonotype originates from a woman under 30 who had recovered from COVID-19. The sample was PBMCs or T cells enriched from blood (not recorded which). The CDR3 protein is CASSSAGFSPNSPLHF. CDR3 DNA sequence: TGTGCCAGCAGTTCGGCAGGGTTCTCACCTAATTCACCCCTCCACTTT. Combining the CDR3 with reference TRBV28 and TRBJ1-6 gives the whole variable domain DVKVTQSSRYLVKRTGEKVFLECVQDMDHENMFWYRQDPGLGLRLIYFSYDVKMKEKGDIPEGYSVSREKKERFSLILESASTNQTSMYLCASSSAGFSPNSPLHFGNGTRLTVT.